This T cell receptor (beta chain) came from a study of blood T cell repertoires in COVID-19. Study information: Acute and convalescent COVID-19 samples came from the United States, Italy and Spain.

Authors' processing steps: Estimates of nucleated cell counts were drawn from the amplification of reference gene primers. Data came from immunoSEQ multiplex PCR; TCRdb stores just in-frame clones and leaves some out. For V, J and clone size, that table is used; D and trimming come from the DNA. The top ten hold approximately 1.3% of the sample, which has some 400,000 clones, 87% seen once. V was cut by 5 bases and J by 5 bases, with 15 bases left in between. This CDR3 is 14 amino acids long. Germline V gene sequence: CDR1 MDHEN, CDR2 SYDVKM. Participant ages covered 18 to 89 years across about 25 US areas. Symptom resolution, clearance, or two negative PCRs marked the recovered donors of Cohort 3.

The receptor's source is a young man who had recovered from COVID-19. Input material: PBMCs or T cells enriched from blood (not recorded which). This chain links TRBV28 with TRBJ1-2; maybe TRBD1 (5 bases). The CDR3 is CASSAQGFRYGYTF. The DNA for the CDR3 is TGTGCCAGCAGTGCTCAGGGTTTTAGGTATGGCTACACCTTC.